This T cell receptor (beta chain) was sequenced in a study of naive CD8 T cells in extremely preterm neonates. Points from the study as a whole: Compared with older groups, preterm CDR3s were shorter, with fewer N additions and less trimming. Preterm neonates had significantly lower iChao1 richness than other age groups.

Method: immunoSEQ multiplex PCR; TCRdb's copy keeps in-frame clones and lacks some. This sample carries thousands of clones, roughly 95% of them seen once, and the ten largest clones take around 0.6%. V gave up 3 bases and J gave up 6 bases; unmatched junction bases: 0. This CDR3 contains 13 residues. The germline V gene has CDR1 SGDLS and CDR2 YYNGEE. On this clone itself: Its target is unknown.

Samples were taken at extremely preterm deliveries at roughly 23-28 weeks of gestation. Mothers with known HIV infection were excluded. Each sample had roughly 19,000–110,000 sorted naive CD8+ T cells. The receptor comes from a boy who was born preterm. Material: naive CD8+ T cells from cord blood. The chain carries TRBV9 and TRBJ2-3; 11 positions agree with TRBD2. The CDR3 nucleotides read TGTGCCAGCAGCGCTAGCGGGAGGGATACGCAGTATTTT. This encodes CASSASGRDTQYF.